Listed below are T cell receptor beta chains from one sample, sequenced in a study of T-cell memory formation after mild COVID-19. TCRdb reprocessed the 5' RACE reads via MiXCR and lists one record per CDR3 protein. The sample consists of about 610,000 distinct CDR3 sequences, roughly 17% of them appearing once. Sample: PBMCs or a T cell subset sorted from them (not recorded which). These receptors were obtained from an adult woman who had mild COVID-19 (a few samples of this study predate the infection). Cell type and time point are not known. Both conserved end residues are part of each CDR3. A D gene is named only where the DNA matches it firmly. Clone size is given for some rows only: seen once, a few or many times, or a class if the clone is expanded.

abundance	j_gene	v_gene	d_gene	CDR3nt	CDR3aa
NA	TRBJ2-3	TRBV5-1	NA	TGCGCCAGCAGCAAAAGGACCCCCCGGAGCACAGATACGCAGTATTTT	CASSKRTPRSTDTQYF
NA	TRBJ1-2	TRBV2	NA	TGTGCCAGCAGTGAATCCAGCTATGGCTACACCTTC	CASSESSYGYTF
few	TRBJ2-7	TRBV11-3	TRBD1	TGTGCCAGCAGCCCTAGAGGGACAGGGAGCTACGAGCAGTACTTC	CASSPRGTGSYEQYF
NA	TRBJ2-2	TRBV19	NA	TGTGCCAGTAAGGAGAACACCGGGGAGCTGTTTTTT	CASKENTGELFF
few	TRBJ1-4	TRBV5-5	NA	TGTGCCAGCAGCCGCGGGTCGTCGAGGGGTAATGAAAAACTGTTTTTT	CASSRGSSRGNEKLFF
NA	TRBJ2-1	TRBV24-1	TRBD2	TGTGCCACCAGTGATCCCGTCCTTTTCGGAGCGGGGGGTGTCTATAAGCAGTTCTTC	CATSDPVLFGAGGVYKQFF
NA	TRBJ2-1	TRBV9	NA	TGTGCCAGCAGCGTAGGGGATAGGGATGAGCAGTTCTTC	CASSVGDRDEQFF
NA	TRBJ2-7	TRBV10-3	TRBD1	TGTGCCATCAGTGCGGACAGGGGGCTGGACGAGCAGTACTTC	CAISADRGLDEQYF
many	TRBJ1-1	TRBV19	NA	TGTGCCAGTAGTATAACCGTGAACACTGAAGCTTTCTTT	CASSITVNTEAFF
few	TRBJ2-4	TRBV5-1	TRBD1	TGCGCCAGCAGCTCACCGGGACAGGGAGGAATAGCCAAAAACATTCAGTACTTC	CASSSPGQGGIAKNIQYF
NA	TRBJ2-1	TRBV4-3	TRBD2	TGCGCCAGCAGCCAACAGCAGGCTAGCGGGTTTGAGCAGTTCTTC	CASSQQQASGFEQFF
few	TRBJ1-2	TRBV29-1	TRBD1	TGCAGCGTGACGATGACAGGGATCTATGGCTACACCTTC	CSVTMTGIYGYTF
NA	TRBJ2-5	TRBV9	NA	TGTGCCAGCAGCGTAGTGTCGGGCAACCAAGAGACCCAGTACTTC	CASSVVSGNQETQYF
few	TRBJ2-7	TRBV7-9	NA	TGTGCCAGCAGCTCCCGCTCGGGGGACGAGCAGTACTTC	CASSSRSGDEQYF
NA	TRBJ2-2	TRBV12-3/TRBV12-4	NA	TGTGCCAGCAGTAGGACTGAAGGCACCGGGGAGCTGTTTTTT	CASSRTEGTGELFF
few	TRBJ2-1	TRBV12-3/TRBV12-4	TRBD2	TGTGCCAGCAGCCTAACTAGCGGGAGATGGAATGAGCAGTTCTTC	CASSLTSGRWNEQFF
NA	TRBJ2-2	TRBV6-4	NA	TGTGCCAGCAGTGAAAACTCCCCAGCCGGGGAGCTGTTTTTT	CASSENSPAGELFF
NA	TRBJ1-1	TRBV5-1	NA	TGCGCCAGCAGCTTGGAGGGGACGAGGTTGAACACTGAAGCTTTCTTT	CASSLEGTRLNTEAFF
NA	TRBJ1-1	TRBV9	TRBD1	TGTGCCAGCAGCGCCGGGACAGGGGGTGAGGCTTTCTTT	CASSAGTGGEAFF
NA	TRBJ2-7	TRBV6-1	NA	TGTGCCAGCAGTGGCGGTTGGAGACTATCCTACGAGCAGTACTTC	CASSGGWRLSYEQYF
NA	TRBJ2-1	TRBV3-1	TRBD2	TGTGCCAGCAGCCAGCCGGGACTAGGTAGCGATGAGCAGTTCTTC	CASSQPGLGSDEQFF
few	TRBJ1-2	TRBV18	NA	TGTGCCAGCTCACCAGCTCATGAGGGCTATGGCTACACCTTC	CASSPAHEGYGYTF
NA	TRBJ2-3	TRBV14	NA	TGTGCCAGCAGCCAAGAGAACCGGGACCCAGATACGCAGTATTTT	CASSQENRDPDTQYF
few	TRBJ2-3	TRBV6-5	NA	TGTGCCAGCAGTACTAGCAGGGGTCATACGCAGTATTTT	CASSTSRGHTQYF
few	TRBJ2-2	TRBV20-1	TRBD2	TGCAGTGCTAGAGATACTAGCGGGAGGGCCGGGGAGCTGTTTTTT	CSARDTSGRAGELFF
few	TRBJ2-2	TRBV5-1	TRBD1	TGCGCCAGCAACATCCCGGGACAGGGGCCCGGGGAGCTGTTTTTT	CASNIPGQGPGELFF
few	TRBJ2-5	TRBV12-3/TRBV12-4	NA	TGTGCCAGCAGTTTAATATCGGGGATACAAGAGACCCAGTACTTC	CASSLISGIQETQYF